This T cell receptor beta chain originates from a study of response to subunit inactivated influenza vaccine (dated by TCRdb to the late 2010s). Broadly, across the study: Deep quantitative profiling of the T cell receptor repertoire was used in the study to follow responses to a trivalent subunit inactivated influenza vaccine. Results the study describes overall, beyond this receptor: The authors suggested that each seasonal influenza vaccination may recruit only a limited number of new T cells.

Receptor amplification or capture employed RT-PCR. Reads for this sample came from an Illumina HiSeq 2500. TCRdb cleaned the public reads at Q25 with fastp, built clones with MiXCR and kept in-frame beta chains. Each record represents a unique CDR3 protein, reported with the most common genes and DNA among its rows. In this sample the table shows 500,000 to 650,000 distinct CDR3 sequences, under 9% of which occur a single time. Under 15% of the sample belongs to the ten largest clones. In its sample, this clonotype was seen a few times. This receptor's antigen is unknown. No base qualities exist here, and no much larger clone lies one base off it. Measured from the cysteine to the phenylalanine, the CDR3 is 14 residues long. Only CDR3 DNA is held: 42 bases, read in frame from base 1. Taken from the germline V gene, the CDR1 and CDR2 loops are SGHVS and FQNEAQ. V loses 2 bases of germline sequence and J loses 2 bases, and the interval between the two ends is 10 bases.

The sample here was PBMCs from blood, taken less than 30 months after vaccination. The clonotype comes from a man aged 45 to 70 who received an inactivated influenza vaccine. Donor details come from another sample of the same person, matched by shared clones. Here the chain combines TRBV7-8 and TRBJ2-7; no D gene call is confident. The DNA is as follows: TGTGCCAGCAGCTTAAAGGGCTCAGCCTACGAGCAGTACTTC. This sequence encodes CASSLKGSAYEQYF.